The 26 T cell receptor beta chains listed next were all sequenced from one sample in a study of shared clonotypes between healthy human individuals. Method: immunoSEQ multiplex PCR; TCRdb's copy keeps in-frame clones and lacks some. In the table there are roughly 1 million clones, about 80% of which are singletons. The sequencing input was memory CD4+ T cells from PBMCs. This sample's subset: CD45RA-negative fraction. These receptors were obtained from a man in his late teens or twenties in good health. Some clones in this sample may be carry-over from other donors' samples.

The V and J genes are TRBV6-1 and TRBJ2-7, with D unclear. The V end lost 5 bases, the J end lost 0 bases, and 11 bases lay between the germline ends. Germline-derived CDR1 and CDR2 are MNHNS and SASEGT. CDR3 length: 14 amino acids. The CDR3 coding sequence is TGTGCCAGCAGTCCGCGGACGAACTCCTACGAGCAGTACTTC. It translates to CASSPRTNSYEQYF.

With respect to this clone: The identical CDR3 is also encoded by other nucleotide sequences in the sample. V is TRBV18 and J is TRBJ2-5; possibly TRBD1 for D (5 bases). The CDR3 is 14 residues long. Germline V CDR1 and CDR2: KGHSH, LQKENI. V shed 3 bases and J shed 5 bases, with 13 bases lying between them. CDR3 residues: CASSPPPGRETQYF. Here the CDR3 DNA reads TGTGCCAGCTCACCGCCGCCAGGGCGGGAGACCCAGTACTTC.

The rearrangement joins TRBV6-1 to TRBJ1-2; the D gene is possibly TRBD1 (5 bases). Germline V gene data show CDR1 as MNHNS and CDR2 as SASEGT. The CDR3 runs 15 residues. V lost 5 bases and J 0 bases, leaving 13 bases between the germline ends. The CDR3 here is CASSFSGTANYGYTF. CDR3 bases: TGTGCCAGCAGTTTTTCCGGGACGGCTAACTATGGCTACACCTTC.

This clone showed up just once. The chain combines TRBV9 with TRBJ2-7; no clear D gene. Germline V gives CDR1 SGDLS, CDR2 YYNGEE. Trimming removed 4 bases at V and 2 bases at J, with 4 bases between. This CDR3 has 11 amino acids. The CDR3 loop is CASSFPYEQYF. DNA for the CDR3: TGTGCCAGCAGCTTCCCCTACGAGCAGTACTTC.

V usage is TRBV28 and J usage is TRBJ2-5; D not resolved. The CDR3 consists of 13 residues. Germline CDR1 is MDHEN and CDR2 is SYDVKM. V gave up 2 bases and J gave up 6 bases, with 10 bases separating them. The DNA of the CDR3 is TGTGCCAGCAGTTTAGGACCGCTCCAGACCCAGTACTTC. Its protein is CASSLGPLQTQYF.

V is TRBV11-3 and J is TRBJ2-1; D remains unclear. CDR3 length: 13 residues. V lost 5 bases and J 8 bases, leaving 13 bases between the germline ends. Per germline, CDR1 SGHNT and CDR2 YENEEA. In DNA form, the CDR3 reads TGTGCCAGCAGCCTCAACCAAGAGGATGAGCAGTTCTTC. Protein: CASSLNQEDEQFF.

The chain carries TRBV28 and TRBJ2-7; 7 nucleotides align to TRBD2. The trim removed 9 bases at V and 5 bases at J, leaving 19 bases unmatched. Germline V gives CDR1 MDHEN, CDR2 SYDVKM. The CDR3 loop spans 16 amino acids. The CDR3 loop is CASPPSRGVDPHEQYF. The CDR3 bases are TGTGCCAGTCCTCCTTCCCGGGGGGTTGACCCTCACGAGCAGTACTTC.

The chain is built from TRBV10-1 and TRBJ2-1, with D perhaps TRBD1 (6 bases). Between the trimmed V and J ends, which lost 3 bases and 1 base, there was a span of 13 bases. The CDR3 covers 16 residues. The germline V gene has CDR1 WNHNN and CDR2 SYGVQD (reference sequence). CDR3 protein: CASSDMGADSYNEQFF. The CDR3 region has the DNA TGCGCCAGCAGTGACATGGGGGCCGATTCCTACAATGAGCAGTTCTTC.

This sequence joins TRBV5-1 and TRBJ1-5; 8 positions agree with TRBD1. CDR1 is SGHRS, CDR2 YFSETQ, per germline. The CDR3 totals 17 residues. The V gene end was trimmed by 0 bases and the J gene end by 2 bases; junction bases not matched to a gene: 7. CDR3 loop: CASSLDPPGQGNQPQHF. Here the CDR3 DNA reads TGCGCCAGCAGCTTGGACCCCCCGGGACAGGGCAATCAGCCCCAGCATTTT.

A note on this clone: At one end, the junction sequence differs from germline, possibly due to a read error. This sample also contains other DNA sequences that code for the same CDR3. This chain uses TRBV5-4 with TRBJ2-2; TRBD1 aligns across 9 bases. The CDR3 is 15 amino acids. Germline CDR1 SGHNT, CDR2 YYREEE (reference sequence). The CDR3 region has the DNA TGTGCTAGCAGCCAATTAGGGACAGGGACCGGGGAGCTGTTTTTT. As protein: CASSQLGTGTGELFF.

Comment on this clone: This sequence is one base from a far larger clone and is likely a read error. This chain uses TRBV27 with TRBJ1-1, with 10 bases that match TRBD1. The CDR3 contains 13 residues. V gave up 5 bases and J gave up 4 bases; unmatched junction bases: 1. From germline, CDR1 is MNHEY and CDR2 SMNVEV (reference sequence). The CDR3 DNA is TGTGCCAGCAGTCGGGACAGGGGCACTGAAGCTTTCTTT. Protein product: CASSRDRGTEAFF.

This clone was seen only once. This CDR3 is also generated by other DNA sequences in the sample. The chain is built from TRBV5-6 and TRBJ1-4; D uncertain. Germline V gives CDR1 SGHDT, CDR2 YYEEEE. This CDR3 spans 13 amino acids. Trimming shortened V by 1 base and J by 2 bases, and 3 bases separated the two germline ends. The chain's CDR3 is CASSLRTNEKLFF. The CDR3 DNA is TGTGCCAGCAGCTTGCGGACTAATGAAAAACTGTTTTTT.

The J gene is TRBJ2-7, the V gene TRBV27; 7 bases match TRBD1. From germline, CDR1 is MNHEY and CDR2 SMNVEV (reference sequence). V lost 1 base to trimming and J lost 4 bases; unmatched junction nucleotides: 7. The CDR3 spans 15 residues. For the CDR3, the DNA is TGTGCCAGCAGTTTATACCCCACAGGGGTATACGAGCAGTACTTC. As protein: CASSLYPTGVYEQYF.

The chain combines TRBV7-2 with TRBJ2-2; D remains unclear. Germline-derived CDR1 and CDR2 are SGHTA and FQGNSA. The CDR3 loop spans 15 amino acids. Trimming pared 1 base from V and 3 bases from J, leaving 9 bases between. The DNA for the CDR3 is TGTGCCAGCAGCTTAGTTCAATCCCACACCGGGGAGCTGTTTTTT. Amino acids: CASSLVQSHTGELFF.

This clone was seen more than once but under ten times. The gene calls are TRBV29-1 and TRBJ1-5, with 8 bases aligning to TRBD1. The CDR3 contains 13 residues. Germline lookup yields CDR1 SQVTM and CDR2 ANQGSEA. With V trimmed by 4 bases and J by 5 bases, 4 bases remained unmatched. CDR3 bases: TGCAGCGTTGTAGTACAGGGGGATCAGCCCCAGCATTTT. Translating it yields CSVVVQGDQPQHF.

The chain employs TRBV19 and TRBJ1-2; 8 bases are shared with TRBD1. Germline V lookup: CDR1 LNHDA, CDR2 SQIVND (reference sequence). The V gene end was trimmed by 8 bases and the J gene end by 4 bases; junction bases not matched to a gene: 9. The CDR3 is 14 amino acids. CDR3 region: CASSPGQALYGYTF. The CDR3 DNA is TGTGCCAGTTCTCCGGGACAGGCGCTCTATGGCTACACCTTC.

This clone came up a few times. The chain links TRBV19 to TRBJ2-2, with no clear D. The germline gives CDR1 LNHDA, CDR2 SQIVND (reference sequence). The CDR3 is made up of 17 amino acids. Trimming removed 3 bases from V and 0 bases from J, with 14 bases in between. The CDR3 coding sequence is TGTGCCAGTAGTATCATAAGCGCGTTCGCGAACACCGGGGAGCTGTTTTTT. Encoded protein: CASSIISAFANTGELFF.

This clone is a singleton in its sample. The gene calls are TRBV28 and TRBJ1-5; D is possibly TRBD1 (5 bases). CDR1 is MDHEN and CDR2 is SYDVKM in the germline V gene. The CDR3 consists of 13 residues. With 7 bases removed from V and 6 bases from J, the gap between germline ends came to 13 bases. The CDR3 DNA follows: TGTGCCAGCACTTACACGGGGGGTCAGCCCCAGCATTTT. Translated: CASTYTGGQPQHF.

In nucleotides, the CDR3 is TGTGCCAGCAGGCGAACCTGGGACAGAACCTACGAGCAGTACTTC. It specifies CASRRTWDRTYEQYF. The V gene is TRBV5-5, the J gene TRBJ2-7, with 7 positions matching TRBD1. Germline V gene lookup returns CDR1 SGHKS and CDR2 YYEKEE (reference sequence). Trimming at V came to 5 bases and at J to 2 bases, leaving 10 bases not matched to a gene. CDR3 length: 15 residues.

The V call is TRBV21-1, the J call TRBJ2-5. TRBV21-1 is shown as a pseudogene. The CDR3 is 13 amino acids. The CDR3 sequence is CASSKEFQETQYF. The CDR3 DNA reads TGTGCCAGCAGCAAAGAATTTCAAGAGACCCAGTACTTC.

The genes are TRBV10-3 and TRBJ2-7; D ambiguous. Germline V gene data show CDR1 as ENHRY and CDR2 as SYGVKD. The CDR3 is made up of 13 amino acids. V gave up 0 bases and J gave up 12 bases, with 15 bases separating them. The CDR3 loop reads CAISESLGFAPYF. DNA for the CDR3: TGTGCCATCAGTGAGTCGCTAGGTTTCGCTCCGTACTTC.

The rearrangement joins TRBV5-1 to TRBJ1-2, with TRBD1 matching 9 bases. V lost 4 bases and J lost 7; bases outside the gene matches: 5. Germline V CDR1 and CDR2: SGHRS, YFSETQ. The CDR3 sequence is 13 residues long. DNA of the CDR3: TGCGCCAGCAGCCCTGGGACAGGGACTGGCTACACCTTC. It is translated as CASSPGTGTGYTF.

The chain couples TRBV2 to TRBJ1-2; 8 bases map to TRBD1. Germline trimming cut 9 bases from V and 4 bases from J; bases unmatched to any gene: 10. Germline V gene sequence: CDR1 SNHLY, CDR2 FYNNEI. The CDR3 runs to 14 residues. The CDR3 loop reads CARGRQGRGYGYTF. The CDR3 coding sequence is TGTGCCAGAGGAAGACAGGGGCGAGGCTATGGCTACACCTTC.

This chain joins TRBV2 and TRBJ2-3, with D possibly matching TRBD2 (6 bases). This CDR3 contains 14 residues. Germline V gives CDR1 SNHLY, CDR2 FYNNEI. V was clipped by 11 bases and J by 5 bases, with 20 bases between them. The CDR3 sequence is CAGRVGSFVDTQYF. Here the CDR3 DNA reads TGTGCCGGTCGGGTCGGGAGTTTCGTAGATACGCAGTATTTT.

The chain combines TRBV27 with TRBJ2-5; tentatively, D is TRBD1 or TRBD2 (6 bases each). V lost 7 bases and J 4 bases, leaving 22 bases between the germline ends. This CDR3 comprises 16 residues. Germline V CDR1 and CDR2: MNHEY, SMNVEV (reference sequence). The CDR3 protein is CASTRAGHNPLETQYF. The CDR3 bases are TGTGCCAGCACCCGGGCGGGACATAATCCCCTAGAGACCCAGTACTTC.

This clone was recorded once. The rearrangement links TRBV19 to TRBJ1-3; D unclear. The CDR3 is 13 amino acids. V was shortened by 4 bases and J by 4 bases, with 8 bases between the two germline ends. The V gene's germline CDR1 is LNHDA and CDR2 SQIVND (reference sequence). The CDR3 protein is CASSTGPGNTIYF. The CDR3 DNA is TGTGCCAGTAGTACCGGACCCGGAAACACCATATATTTT.